This is a list of T cell receptor beta chains from one sample in a study of blood T cell repertoires in COVID-19. This table comes from immunoSEQ multiplex PCR, and its TCRdb copy is limited to in-frame clones, with some not included. The repertoire holds under 300,000 clones, with around 90% as singletons. The specimen sequenced was PBMCs or T cells enriched from blood (not recorded which). The origin of the receptors is a woman in her 30s who had recovered from COVID-19. Both conserved end residues are part of each CDR3. The D gene is left open where the match is weak. Clone size is given for some rows only: seen once, a few or many times, or a class if the clone is expanded.

clone_size | d_call | j_call | v_call | cdr3_nt | cdr3_aa
- | - | TRBJ1-4 | TRBV19 | TGTGCCAGTAGTATCTCCCCCAACTCAATTGCAACTAATGAAAAACTGTTTTTT | CASSISPNSIATNEKLFF
- | - | TRBJ1-5 | TRBV7-9 | TGTGCCAGCAGCTTAGACATCAATCAGCCCCAGCATTTT | CASSLDINQPQHF
- | - | TRBJ2-7 | TRBV28 | TGTGCCAGCAGGTCTCGCAGTGGCGAGCAGTACTTC | CASRSRSGEQYF
- | - | TRBJ2-1 | TRBV14 | TGTGCCAGCAGCCCAGCCCGGCGGGTCCGAGTTAATGAGCAGTTCTTC | CASSPARRVRVNEQFF
- | TRBD1 | TRBJ1-1 | TRBV5-6 | TGTGCCAGCAGCTTGGAGGGACAGGGGCGCCCCATGAACACTGAAGCTTTCTTT | CASSLEGQGRPMNTEAFF
- | - | TRBJ1-1 | TRBV10-3 | TGTGCCATCAGTGGTTTGGGCCAGGAGAACACTGAAGCTTTCTTT | CAISGLGQENTEAFF
- | - | TRBJ2-3 | TRBV27 | TGTGCCAGCAGTTTTGGGACAAGGAAAGCAGATACGCAGTATTTT | CASSFGTRKADTQYF
few | TRBD1 | TRBJ2-5 | TRBV5-1 | TGCGCCAGCAGCTTGGGTCTCACAGGGGAAGAGACCCAGTACTTC | CASSLGLTGEETQYF
- | - | TRBJ2-2 | TRBV20-1 | TGCAGTGCTAGTGGCCTTTGGACACAGAACACCGGGGAGCTGTTTTTT | CSASGLWTQNTGELFF
- | TRBD2 | TRBJ2-1 | TRBV5-1 | TGCGCCAGCAGCTTGGGGGGCGGGAGCTCCTACAATGAGCAGTTCTTC | CASSLGGGSSYNEQFF
- | - | TRBJ2-1 | TRBV4-1 | TGCGCCAGCAGCCAAGAATCCTACTACAATGAGCAGTTCTTC | CASSQESYYNEQFF
few | TRBD2 | TRBJ2-1 | TRBV27 | TGTGCCAGCAGTTTAGCGGGAGGGCCCTCCGGGGTAAATGAGCAGTTCTTC | CASSLAGGPSGVNEQFF
- | TRBD1 | TRBJ2-5 | TRBV10-3 | TGTGCCATCAGTGAGCCGGTGACAGGGAAAGAGACCCAGTACTTC | CAISEPVTGKETQYF
- | TRBD1 | TRBJ2-5 | TRBV7-9 | TGTGCCAGCAGCTCCCCGGGACAGGGGGCGCAGGTAGAGACCCAGTACTTC | CASSSPGQGAQVETQYF
- | - | TRBJ1-1 | TRBV18 | TGTGCCAGCTCACAAACGAGGAACACTGAAGCTTTCTTT | CASSQTRNTEAFF
few | TRBD2 | TRBJ2-3 | TRBV11-3 | TGTGCCAGCAGCTTGCTAGCGGGGATCGGGCGCCGCACAGATACGCAGTATTTT | CASSLLAGIGRRTDTQYF
- | TRBD1 | TRBJ1-1 | TRBV3-1/TRBV3-2 | TGTGCCAGCAGCCTAGGGGGCCTCCTGATGAACACTGAAGCTTTCTTT | CASSLGGLLMNTEAFF
- | - | TRBJ1-1 | TRBV7-3 | TGTGCCAGCAGCCAACAGACGGACACTGAAGCTTTCTTT | CASSQQTDTEAFF
- | TRBD2 | TRBJ2-1 | TRBV9 | TGTGCCAGCGCTAATCGGCTGGGGGGACTAGCGGGAGTCAATGAGCAGTTCTTC | CASANRLGGLAGVNEQFF
- | TRBD2 | TRBJ2-5 | TRBV11-2 | TGTGCCAGCAGCTTTATAGCGGGGATTGGCCAAGAGACCCAGTACTTC | CASSFIAGIGQETQYF
- | TRBD2 | TRBJ2-5 | TRBV9 | TGTGCCAGCAGCGCCAATCTTGGGGGGGACGGTGGATTGGGAGAGACCCAGTACTTC | CASSANLGGDGGLGETQYF
- | TRBD2 | TRBJ2-7 | TRBV9 | TGTGCCAGCAGCGTAGCTTCGGGACTAGCGGGGCCCTACGAGCAGTACTTC | CASSVASGLAGPYEQYF
- | - | TRBJ1-1 | TRBV28 | TGTGCCAGCGGATCCAGGGGCAGGTTTCAGAGGGCGGCAAGGAACACTGAAGCTTTCTTT | CASGSRGRFQRAARNTEAFF
- | TRBD2 | TRBJ2-1 | TRBV25-1 | TGTGCCAGCAGCCCCGGCGGGGGAGGTGAGCAGTTCTTC | CASSPGGGGEQFF
- | TRBD2 | TRBJ2-7 | TRBV6-2/TRBV6-3 | TGTGCCAGCAGCGCGGGAGAAGTAAGGGAGCAGTACTTC | CASSAGEVREQYF
- | - | TRBJ2-7 | TRBV7-9 | TGTGCCAGCAGCTTAGGATCGATGGTCGGTCGCGGAAGCTCCTACGAGCAGTACTTC | CASSLGSMVGRGSSYEQYF
- | TRBD2 | TRBJ2-5 | TRBV7-9 | TGTGCCAGCAGTTCTAGCGGGAGGTCCTTTGCGCCAGAGACCCAGTACTTC | CASSSSGRSFAPETQYF
- | - | TRBJ2-3 | TRBV7-2 | TGTGCCAGCAGCTTCGGAACAGGTTATAGCACAGATACGCAGTATTTT | CASSFGTGYSTDTQYF
- | - | TRBJ2-2 | TRBV24-1 | TGTGCCACCAGTGTAGCCGGGGAGCTGTTTTTT | CATSVAGELFF
few | TRBD1 | TRBJ1-1 | TRBV6-5 | TGTGCCAGCAGACACGGACAGGAGGCCACTGAAGCTTTCTTT | CASRHGQEATEAFF
- | - | TRBJ1-2 | TRBV7-9 | TGTGCCAGCACGGTGGACAGCCGCTATGGCTACACCTTC | CASTVDSRYGYTF
- | TRBD2 | TRBJ2-2 | TRBV9 | TGTGCCAGCAGCGTACTAGCGGGGGGAGAATGGCCCGGGGAGCTGTTTTTT | CASSVLAGGEWPGELFF
- | - | TRBJ1-2 | TRBV2 | TGTGCCAGCAGTGGAGTTCTTAACTATGGCTACACCTTC | CASSGVLNYGYTF
- | TRBD2 | TRBJ2-3 | TRBV10-1 | TGCGCCAGCAAGCGGGGGGGCCCTACTAGCACAGATACGCAGTATTTT | CASKRGGPTSTDTQYF
- | - | TRBJ1-6 | TRBV7-2 | TGTGCCAGCAGCCCCCCCGGGACTGGAAATTCACCCCTCCACTTT | CASSPPGTGNSPLHF
once | TRBD1 | TRBJ2-7 | TRBV11-3 | TGTGCCAGCAGCTCCCCTGGGGAAGACAGGGACGAGCAGTACTTC | CASSSPGEDRDEQYF
- | - | TRBJ2-2 | TRBV18 | TGTGCCAGCTCACTTACGAACCCGGGCAGGGGAAACACCGGGGAGCTGTTTTTT | CASSLTNPGRGNTGELFF
- | TRBD1 | TRBJ1-3 | TRBV7-6 | TGTGCCAGCAGCTGGGACAGTGGAAACACCATATATTTT | CASSWDSGNTIYF
- | - | TRBJ1-5 | TRBV7-9 | TGTGCCAGCAGCTTAGCTTTGCAGGGGAATAGCAATCAGCCCCAGCATTTT | CASSLALQGNSNQPQHF
- | TRBD1 | TRBJ2-7 | TRBV24-1 | TGTGCCACCAGTGACTCCGGGACAGGGGGCTACGAGCAGTACTTC | CATSDSGTGGYEQYF
- | - | TRBJ1-2 | TRBV6-5 | TGTGCCAGCAGTTACTCGGCTTCGGGGAACTATGGCTACACCTTC | CASSYSASGNYGYTF
- | - | TRBJ1-5 | TRBV7-2 | TGTGCCAGCAGCGTCCTGGGGGGGACTAGTGGCAATCAGCCCCAGCATTTT | CASSVLGGTSGNQPQHF
- | TRBD2 | TRBJ2-7 | TRBV11-2 | TGTGCCAGCAGCTCACGGGCTAGCGGGTCGGGGGAGCAGTACTTC | CASSSRASGSGEQYF
- | - | TRBJ1-2 | TRBV27 | TGTGCCAGCAGTTTCGCAGGGGAAGCCGTCTCTGGCTACACCTTC | CASSFAGEAVSGYTF